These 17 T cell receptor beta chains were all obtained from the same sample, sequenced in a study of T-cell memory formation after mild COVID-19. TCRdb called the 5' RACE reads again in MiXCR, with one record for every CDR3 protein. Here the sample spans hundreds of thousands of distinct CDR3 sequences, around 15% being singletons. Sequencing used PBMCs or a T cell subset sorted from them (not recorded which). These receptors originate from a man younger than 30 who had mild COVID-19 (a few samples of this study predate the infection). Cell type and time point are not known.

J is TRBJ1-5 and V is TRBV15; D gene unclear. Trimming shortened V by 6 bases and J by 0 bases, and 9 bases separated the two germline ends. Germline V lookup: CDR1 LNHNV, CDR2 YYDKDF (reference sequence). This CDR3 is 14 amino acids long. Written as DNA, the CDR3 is TGTGCCACCAGTGCAGGCGGTAGCAATCAGCCCCAGCATTTT. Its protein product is CATSAGGSNQPQHF.

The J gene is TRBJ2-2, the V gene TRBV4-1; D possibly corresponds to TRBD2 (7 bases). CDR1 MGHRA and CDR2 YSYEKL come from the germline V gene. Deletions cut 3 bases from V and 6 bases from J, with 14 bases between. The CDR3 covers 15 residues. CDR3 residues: CASSQTGGPPGELFF. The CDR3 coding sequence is TGCGCCAGCAGCCAGACCGGGGGGCCCCCCGGGGAGCTGTTTTTT.

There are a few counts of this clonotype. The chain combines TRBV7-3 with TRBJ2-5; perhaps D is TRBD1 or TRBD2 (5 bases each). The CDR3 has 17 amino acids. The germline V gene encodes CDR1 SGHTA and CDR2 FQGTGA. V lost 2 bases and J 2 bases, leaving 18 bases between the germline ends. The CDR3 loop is CASSLRGDRQDQETQYF. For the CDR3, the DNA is TGTGCCAGCAGCTTACGAGGGGACCGGCAGGATCAAGAGACCCAGTACTTC.

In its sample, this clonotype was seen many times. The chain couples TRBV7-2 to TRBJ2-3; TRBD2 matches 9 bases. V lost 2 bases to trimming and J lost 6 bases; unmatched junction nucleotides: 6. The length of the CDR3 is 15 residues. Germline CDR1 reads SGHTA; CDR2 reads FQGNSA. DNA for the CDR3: TGTGCCAGCAGCTTAAAAGCGCGGGGGGGCGATACGCAGTATTTT. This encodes CASSLKARGGDTQYF.

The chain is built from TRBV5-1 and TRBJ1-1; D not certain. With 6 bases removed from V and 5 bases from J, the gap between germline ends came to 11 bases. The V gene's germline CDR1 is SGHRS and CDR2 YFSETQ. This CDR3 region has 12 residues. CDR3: CASNGVETEAFF. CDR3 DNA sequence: TGCGCCAGCAACGGGGTAGAGACTGAAGCTTTCTTT. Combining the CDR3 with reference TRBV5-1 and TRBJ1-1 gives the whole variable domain KAGVTQTPRYLIKTRGQQVTLSCSPISGHRSVSWYQQTPGQGLQFLFEYFSETQRNKGNFPGRFSGRQFSNSRSEMNVSTLELGDSALYLCASNGVETEAFFGQGTRLTVV.

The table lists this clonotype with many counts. This chain's CDR3 is CASSQFSAGTTFF. The CDR3 coding sequence is TGCGCCAGCAGCCAATTCTCGGCAGGGACCACTTTCTTT. The genes are TRBV4-1 and TRBJ1-1; possible D gene TRBD1, 5 bases. Germline V CDR1 and CDR2: MGHRA, YSYEKL. The CDR3 is made up of 13 amino acids. The V end lost 2 bases, the J end lost 12 bases, and 16 bases lay between the germline ends.

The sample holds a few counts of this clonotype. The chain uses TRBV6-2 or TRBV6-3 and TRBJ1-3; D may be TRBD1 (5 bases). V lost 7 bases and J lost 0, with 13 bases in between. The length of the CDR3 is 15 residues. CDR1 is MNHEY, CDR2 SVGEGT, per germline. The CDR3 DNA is TGTGCCAGCATGAAGCCCGGGGCCTCTGGAAACACCATATATTTT. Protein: CASMKPGASGNTIYF.

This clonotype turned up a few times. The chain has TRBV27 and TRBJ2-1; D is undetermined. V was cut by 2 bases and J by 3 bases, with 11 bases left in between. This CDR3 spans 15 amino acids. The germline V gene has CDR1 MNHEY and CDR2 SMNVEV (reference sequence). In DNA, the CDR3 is TGTGCCAGCAGTTTAGACGGTCCCCACTACAATGAGCAGTTCTTC. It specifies CASSLDGPHYNEQFF.

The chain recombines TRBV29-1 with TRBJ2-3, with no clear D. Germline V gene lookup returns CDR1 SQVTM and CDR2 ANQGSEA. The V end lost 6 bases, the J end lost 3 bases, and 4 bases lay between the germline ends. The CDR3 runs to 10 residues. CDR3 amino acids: CSVWTDTQYF. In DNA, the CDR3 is TGCAGCGTGTGGACAGATACGCAGTATTTT.

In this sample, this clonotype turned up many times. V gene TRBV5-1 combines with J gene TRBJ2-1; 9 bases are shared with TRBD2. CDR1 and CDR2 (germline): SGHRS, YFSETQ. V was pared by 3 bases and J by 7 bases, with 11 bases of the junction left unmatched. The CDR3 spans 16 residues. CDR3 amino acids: CASSSQLAGEYNEQFF. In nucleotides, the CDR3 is TGCGCCAGCAGCTCCCAGTTAGCGGGGGAATATAATGAGCAGTTCTTC.

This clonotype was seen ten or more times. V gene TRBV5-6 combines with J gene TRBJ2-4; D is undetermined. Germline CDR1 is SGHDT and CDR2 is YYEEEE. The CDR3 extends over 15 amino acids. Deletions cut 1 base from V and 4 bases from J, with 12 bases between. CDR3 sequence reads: CASSLTQTIKNIQYF. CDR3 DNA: TGTGCCAGCAGCTTGACACAGACGATAAAAAACATTCAGTACTTC.

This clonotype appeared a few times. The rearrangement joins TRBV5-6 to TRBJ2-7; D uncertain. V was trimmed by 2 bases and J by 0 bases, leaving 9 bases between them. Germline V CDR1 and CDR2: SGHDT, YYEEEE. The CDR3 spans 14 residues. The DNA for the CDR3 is TGTGCCAGCAGCTTCGGGCCGACCTCCTACGAGCAGTACGTC. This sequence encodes CASSFGPTSYEQYV.

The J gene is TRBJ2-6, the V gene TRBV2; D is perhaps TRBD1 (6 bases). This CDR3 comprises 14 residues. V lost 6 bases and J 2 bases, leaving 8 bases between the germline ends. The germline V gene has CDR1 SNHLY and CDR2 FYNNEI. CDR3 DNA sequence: TGTGCCAGCAGGCAGGGGACTGGGGCCAACGTCCTGACTTTC. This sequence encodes CASRQGTGANVLTF.

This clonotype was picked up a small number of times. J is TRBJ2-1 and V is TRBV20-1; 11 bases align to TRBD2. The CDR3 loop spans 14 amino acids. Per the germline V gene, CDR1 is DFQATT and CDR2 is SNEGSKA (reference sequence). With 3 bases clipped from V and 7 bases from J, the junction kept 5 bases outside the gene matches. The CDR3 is CSASVLAGANEQFF. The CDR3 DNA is TGCAGTGCTAGTGTACTAGCGGGGGCTAATGAGCAGTTCTTC.

The CDR3 sequence is CARFPACMGQGVCKQYF. The DNA for the CDR3 is TGTGCCAGGTTCCCCGCTTGTATGGGACAGGGGGTTTGCAAGCAGTACTTC. The chain links TRBV7-6 to TRBJ2-7; 11 bases align to TRBD1. Germline CDR1 is SGHVS and CDR2 is FNYEAQ. The CDR3 loop spans 17 amino acids. Trimming cost V 9 bases and J 8 bases; bases outside gene matches: 21.

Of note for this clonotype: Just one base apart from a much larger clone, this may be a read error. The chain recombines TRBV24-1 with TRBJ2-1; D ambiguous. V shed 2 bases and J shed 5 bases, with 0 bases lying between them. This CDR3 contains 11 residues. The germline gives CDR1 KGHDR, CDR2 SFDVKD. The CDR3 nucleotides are TGTGCCACCAGTGATTACAATGAGCAGTTCTTC. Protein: CATSDYNEQFF.

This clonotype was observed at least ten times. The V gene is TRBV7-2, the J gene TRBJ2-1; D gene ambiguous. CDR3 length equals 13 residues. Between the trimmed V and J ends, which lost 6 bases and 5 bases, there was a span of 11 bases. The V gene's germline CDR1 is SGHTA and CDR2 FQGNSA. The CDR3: CASRVAADNEQFF. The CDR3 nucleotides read TGTGCCAGCAGGGTTGCTGCAGACAATGAGCAGTTCTTC.